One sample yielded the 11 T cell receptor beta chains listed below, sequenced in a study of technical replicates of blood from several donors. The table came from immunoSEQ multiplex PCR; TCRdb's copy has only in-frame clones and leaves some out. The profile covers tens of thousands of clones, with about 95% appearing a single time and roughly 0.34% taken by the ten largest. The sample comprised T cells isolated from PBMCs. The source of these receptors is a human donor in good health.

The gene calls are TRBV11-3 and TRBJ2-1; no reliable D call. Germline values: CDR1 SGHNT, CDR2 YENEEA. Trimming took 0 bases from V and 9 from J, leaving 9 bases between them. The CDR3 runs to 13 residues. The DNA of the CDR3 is TGTGCCAGCAGCTTAGAGTTTAGCATTGAGCAGTTCTTC. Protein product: CASSLEFSIEQFF.

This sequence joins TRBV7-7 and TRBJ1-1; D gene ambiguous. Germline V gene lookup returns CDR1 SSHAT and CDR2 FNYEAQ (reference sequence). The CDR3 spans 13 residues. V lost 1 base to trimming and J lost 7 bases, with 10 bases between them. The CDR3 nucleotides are TGTGCCAGCAGCTTAGTTGAGGGAGATGAAGCTTTCTTT. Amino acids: CASSLVEGDEAFF. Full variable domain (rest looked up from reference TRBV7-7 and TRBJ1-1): GAGVSQSPRYKVTKRGQDVTLRCDPISSHATLYWYQQALGQGPEFLTYFNYEAQPDKSGLPSDRFSAERPEGSISTLTIQRTEQRDSAMYRCASSLVEGDEAFFGQGTRLTVV.

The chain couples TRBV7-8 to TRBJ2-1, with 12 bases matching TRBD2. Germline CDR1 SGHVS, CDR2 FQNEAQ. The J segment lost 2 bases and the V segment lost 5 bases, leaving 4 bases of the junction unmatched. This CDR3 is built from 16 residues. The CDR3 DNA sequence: TGTGCCAGCAGCCCCTGGACTAGCGGGACCTACAATGAGCAGTTCTTC. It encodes CASSPWTSGTYNEQFF.

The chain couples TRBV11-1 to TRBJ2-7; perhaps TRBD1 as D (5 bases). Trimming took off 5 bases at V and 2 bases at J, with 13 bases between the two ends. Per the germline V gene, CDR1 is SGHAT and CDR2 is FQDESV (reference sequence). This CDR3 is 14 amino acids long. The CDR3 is CASSPDSLPYEQYF. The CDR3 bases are TGTGCCAGCAGCCCTGACAGTTTACCCTACGAGCAGTACTTC.

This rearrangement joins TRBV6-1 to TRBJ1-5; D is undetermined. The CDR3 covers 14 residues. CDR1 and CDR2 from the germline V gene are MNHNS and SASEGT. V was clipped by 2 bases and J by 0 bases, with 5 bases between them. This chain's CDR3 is CASSEFYSNQPQHF. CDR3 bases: TGTGCCAGCAGTGAATTCTATAGCAATCAGCCCCAGCATTTT.

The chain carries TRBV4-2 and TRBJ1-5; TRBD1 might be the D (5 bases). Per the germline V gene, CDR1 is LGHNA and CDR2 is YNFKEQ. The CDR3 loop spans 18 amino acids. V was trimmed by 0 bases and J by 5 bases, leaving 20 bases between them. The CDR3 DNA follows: TGTGCCAGCAGCCAAGATATAGGGGTGGCAGTTGCCGATCAGCCCCAGCATTTT. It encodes CASSQDIGVAVADQPQHF.

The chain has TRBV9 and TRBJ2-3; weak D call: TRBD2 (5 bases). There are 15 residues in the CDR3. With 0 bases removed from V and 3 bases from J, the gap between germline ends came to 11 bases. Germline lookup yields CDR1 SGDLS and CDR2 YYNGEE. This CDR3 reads CASSVDGIATDTQYF. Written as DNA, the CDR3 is TGTGCCAGCAGCGTAGACGGGATTGCGACAGATACGCAGTATTTT.

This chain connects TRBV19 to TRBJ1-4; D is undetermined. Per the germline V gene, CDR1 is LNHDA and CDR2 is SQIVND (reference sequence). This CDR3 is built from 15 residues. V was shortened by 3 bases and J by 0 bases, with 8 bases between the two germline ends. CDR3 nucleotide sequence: TGTGCCAGTAGTATCCAGATTGCAACTAATGAAAAACTGTTTTTT. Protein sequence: CASSIQIATNEKLFF.

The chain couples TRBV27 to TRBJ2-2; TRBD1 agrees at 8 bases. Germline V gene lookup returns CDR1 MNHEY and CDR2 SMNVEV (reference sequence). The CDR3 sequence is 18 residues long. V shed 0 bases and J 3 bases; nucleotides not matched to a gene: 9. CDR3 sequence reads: CASSLSSGGAQDTGELFF. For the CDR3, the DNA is TGTGCCAGCAGTTTATCATCAGGGGGCGCCCAGGACACCGGGGAGCTGTTTTTT.

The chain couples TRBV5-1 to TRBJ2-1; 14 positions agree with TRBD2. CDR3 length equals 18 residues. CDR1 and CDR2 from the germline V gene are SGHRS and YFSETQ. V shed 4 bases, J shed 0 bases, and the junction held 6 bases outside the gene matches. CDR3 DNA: TGCGCCAGCAGCCTGCGGACTAGCGGGGGGAGCTCCTACAATGAGCAGTTCTTC. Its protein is CASSLRTSGGSSYNEQFF.

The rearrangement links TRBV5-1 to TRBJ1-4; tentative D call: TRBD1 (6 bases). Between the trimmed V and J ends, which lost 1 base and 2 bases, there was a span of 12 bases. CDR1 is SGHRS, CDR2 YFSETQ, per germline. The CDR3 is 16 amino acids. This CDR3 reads CASSLYGGRTNEKLFF. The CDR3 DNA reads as TGCGCCAGCAGCTTGTATGGGGGCCGTACTAATGAAAAACTGTTTTTT.